One and the same sample provided the 19 T cell receptor beta chains below, sequenced in a study of cytomegalovirus exposure and HLA in healthy donors. In the PCR, 60 Vbeta and 13 Jbeta primers were used. TCRdb's table, derived via immunoSEQ multiplex PCR, lists solely in-frame clones and lacks some. Of around 130,000 clones in the sample, 66% were seen once. Sequencing was carried out using PBMCs. These receptors all stem from a man aged 18 to 30 in good health and CMV-seronegative.

The chain combines TRBV7-2 with TRBJ1-2, with D hard to call. This CDR3 is built from 12 residues. CDR1 is SGHTA and CDR2 is FQGNSA in the germline V gene. V lost 5 bases and J 6 bases, leaving 10 bases between the germline ends. The CDR3 DNA is TGTGCCAGCAGCCCCCTTTACAATGGCTACACCTTC. This codes for CASSPLYNGYTF.

The chain recombines TRBV10-3 with TRBJ2-3; 10 nucleotides line up with TRBD1. CDR1 ENHRY and CDR2 SYGVKD come from the germline V gene. Trimming at V came to 10 bases and at J to 2 bases, leaving 6 bases not matched to a gene. The CDR3 consists of 14 residues. The CDR3 coding sequence is TGTGCCAGCGGGACAGGGGATTTCACAGATACGCAGTATTTT. It yields the protein CASGTGDFTDTQYF.

CDR3 sequence: CAWSFGRGGNTEAFF. The DNA for the CDR3 is TGTGCCTGGAGTTTCGGTCGAGGGGGAAACACTGAAGCTTTCTTT. The V call is TRBV30, the J call TRBJ1-1; a possible D gene is TRBD1 (6 bases). CDR3 length: 15 residues. The V end was cut by 2 bases, the J end by 2 bases, with 15 bases between. Germline CDR1 is GTSNPN and CDR2 is SVGIG (reference sequence). The full variable domain, its missing parts supplied by reference TRBV30 and TRBJ1-1, is SQTIHQWPATLVQPVGSPLSLECTVEGTSNPNLYWYRQAAGRGLQLLFYSVGIGQISSEVPQNLSASRPQDRQFILSSKKLLLSDSGFYLCAWSFGRGGNTEAFFGQGTRLTVV.

This sequence joins TRBV19 and TRBJ2-5; 8 bases line up with TRBD2. The CDR3 has 14 amino acids. The V gene's germline CDR1 is LNHDA and CDR2 SQIVND (reference sequence). V shed 4 bases and J 7 bases; nucleotides not matched to a gene: 8. The CDR3: CASSTREGKMTQYF. CDR3 DNA sequence: TGTGCCAGTAGTACCCGGGAGGGGAAGATGACCCAGTACTTC.

The chain is built from TRBV6-1 and TRBJ2-3; 8 nucleotides line up with TRBD1. The J segment lost 1 base and the V segment lost 6 bases, leaving 6 bases of the junction unmatched. Germline CDR1 MNHNS, CDR2 SASEGT. This CDR3 has 15 amino acids. The CDR3 nucleotides are TGTGCCAGCAGGAGACAGGGGCATGGCACAGATACGCAGTATTTT. This gives the protein CASRRQGHGTDTQYF.

The chain is built from TRBV28 and TRBJ2-7; 13 nucleotides line up with TRBD2. Germline V gene lookup returns CDR1 MDHEN and CDR2 SYDVKM. With V trimmed by 8 bases and J by 2 bases, 12 bases remained unmatched. The CDR3 totals 17 residues. DNA for the CDR3: TGTGCCAGCTTGGGACTAGCGGGACTCCCTACTGCCTACGAGCAGTACTTC. It specifies CASLGLAGLPTAYEQYF. The entire variable domain, with the rest obtained from reference TRBV28 and TRBJ2-7, is as follows: DVKVTQSSRYLVKRTGEKVFLECVQDMDHENMFWYRQDPGLGLRLIYFSYDVKMKEKGDIPEGYSVSREKKERFSLILESASTNQTSMYLCASLGLAGLPTAYEQYFGPGTRLTVT.

This clone was observed a few times. This rearrangement joins TRBV30 to TRBJ2-6; a weak D match, TRBD2 (6 bases). Trimming removed 1 base at V and 0 bases at J, with 16 bases between. This CDR3 spans 18 amino acids. Germline CDR1 and CDR2: GTSNPN and SVGIG (reference sequence). In DNA, the CDR3 is TGTGCCTGGAGTGGGCGGGGCCCCCTTAGCTCTGGGGCCAACGTCCTGACTTTC. This codes for CAWSGRGPLSSGANVLTF.

V is TRBV5-4 and J is TRBJ2-3, with D hard to call. Germline CDR1 SGHNT, CDR2 YYREEE (reference sequence). The CDR3 has 14 residues. V gave up 0 bases and J gave up 4 bases, with 9 bases separating them. The CDR3 spells CASSLAVAPDTQYF. The CDR3, as DNA: TGTGCCAGCAGCTTGGCGGTAGCCCCAGATACGCAGTATTTT.

Comment on this clone: Other DNA sequences in the same sample also yield this CDR3. This chain uses TRBV5-1 with TRBJ2-2, with 7 bases matching TRBD1. After removal of 0 bases from V and 7 bases from J, the junction contained 3 bases not matched to a gene. From germline, CDR1 is SGHRS and CDR2 YFSETQ. This CDR3 spans 14 amino acids. Written as DNA, the CDR3 is TGCGCCAGCAGCTTGGCAGGGGGATACGGGGAGCTGTTTTTT. It translates to CASSLAGGYGELFF. Combining the CDR3 with reference TRBV5-1 and TRBJ2-2 gives the whole variable domain KAGVTQTPRYLIKTRGQQVTLSCSPISGHRSVSWYQQTPGQGLQFLFEYFSETQRNKGNFPGRFSGRQFSNSRSEMNVSTLELGDSALYLCASSLAGGYGELFFGEGSRLTVL.

This chain connects TRBV4-1 to TRBJ1-2, with unresolved D. The V end was cut by 0 bases, the J end by 5 bases, with 16 bases between. CDR1 and CDR2 (germline): MGHRA, YSYEKL. CDR3 length: 16 residues. CDR3 sequence: CASSQDDELGSYGYTF. The CDR3 bases are TGCGCCAGCAGCCAAGACGATGAACTGGGGAGTTATGGCTACACCTTC.

This rearrangement joins TRBV5-4 to TRBJ2-5; D unresolved. Deletions cut 4 bases from V and 5 bases from J, with 15 bases between. Germline V CDR1 and CDR2: SGHNT, YYREEE (reference sequence). The CDR3 length is 14 residues. CDR3 sequence reads: CASSPRTPGETQYF. The CDR3 DNA sequence: TGTGCCAGCAGCCCACGTACCCCCGGGGAGACCCAGTACTTC.

This sequence joins TRBV28 and TRBJ2-5; D is unresolved. Trimming took off 6 bases at V and 5 bases at J, with 19 bases between the two ends. Germline V gene lookup returns CDR1 MDHEN and CDR2 SYDVKM. There are 15 residues in the CDR3. CDR3 bases: TGTGCCAGCAGCACAAGACCCCCGCGGCAGGAGACCCAGTACTTC. This gives the protein CASSTRPPRQETQYF.

This chain links TRBV5-6 with TRBJ1-1; D not resolved. CDR3 length equals 13 residues. CDR1 is SGHDT and CDR2 is YYEEEE in the germline V gene. The germline V and J ends were trimmed by 2 bases and 8 bases, with 13 bases remaining between them. This chain's CDR3 is CASSFDDTGEAFF. CDR3 bases: TGTGCCAGCAGCTTCGACGACACTGGGGAAGCTTTCTTT.

The chain recombines TRBV7-2 with TRBJ2-3, with 8 nucleotides matching TRBD1. V was pared by 4 bases and J by 0 bases, with 3 bases of the junction left unmatched. CDR1 and CDR2 from the germline V gene are SGHTA and FQGNSA. The CDR3 runs 15 residues. The CDR3 is CASSWRQGSTDTQYF. The CDR3, as DNA: TGTGCCAGCAGCTGGAGACAGGGGAGCACAGATACGCAGTATTTT.

Only one count was recorded for this clone. The chain joins TRBV27 to TRBJ2-7; 7 nucleotides agree with TRBD2. Germline CDR1 is MNHEY and CDR2 is SMNVEV (reference sequence). V shed 8 bases and J 0 bases; nucleotides not matched to a gene: 16. The CDR3 sequence is 17 residues long. The CDR3 DNA reads TGTGCCAGCTCCGTAACCCTCAGGGAGGGCAACTCCTACGAGCAGTACTTC. This encodes CASSVTLREGNSYEQYF.

The chain employs TRBV18 and TRBJ1-5, with D tentatively TRBD1 (5 bases). Germline CDR1 is KGHSH and CDR2 is LQKENI. The CDR3 consists of 13 residues. With 5 bases removed from V and 3 bases from J, the gap between germline ends came to 8 bases. The CDR3 DNA follows: TGTGCCAGCTCAGGGGCTCCCAATCAGCCCCAGCATTTT. Residues: CASSGAPNQPQHF.

This clone came up a few times. The chain uses TRBV28 and TRBJ1-5; the match to TRBD1 covers 7 bases. Germline CDR1 reads MDHEN; CDR2 reads SYDVKM. This CDR3 comprises 14 residues. Losses at the gene ends were 5 bases for V and 6 bases for J; bases not matched to a gene: 7. CDR3 region: CASSPDREVQPQHF. In nucleotides, the CDR3 is TGTGCCAGCAGTCCCGACAGGGAGGTTCAGCCCCAGCATTTT. Looking up the rest from reference TRBV28 and TRBJ1-5 gives the full variable domain: DVKVTQSSRYLVKRTGEKVFLECVQDMDHENMFWYRQDPGLGLRLIYFSYDVKMKEKGDIPEGYSVSREKKERFSLILESASTNQTSMYLCASSPDREVQPQHFGDGTRLSIL.

The chain is built from TRBV28 and TRBJ2-7; 7 bases align to TRBD1. The germline gives CDR1 MDHEN, CDR2 SYDVKM. This CDR3 has 15 amino acids. The J segment lost 2 bases and the V segment lost 6 bases, leaving 10 bases of the junction unmatched. CDR3 DNA: TGTGCCAGCAGCCCACCAGGGACAGACGCCTACGAGCAGTACTTC. The encoded protein is CASSPPGTDAYEQYF.

V is TRBV28 and J is TRBJ2-7, with D perhaps TRBD1 (5 bases). Deletions cut 5 bases from V and 9 bases from J, with 11 bases between. Germline loops: CDR1 MDHEN, CDR2 SYDVKM. The CDR3 runs to 11 residues. The CDR3 nucleotides read TGTGCCAGCAGTCTCCAGGGTCCGCAGTACTTC. Its protein product is CASSLQGPQYF.